This T cell receptor (beta chain) was identified in a study of blood T cell repertoires in COVID-19. Study context: The samples span acute and convalescent COVID-19 from the United States, Italy and Spain.

Cohorts were assigned according to the clinical history that participants reported. Resolution of symptoms, clearance, or two negative PCRs was present in recovered Cohort 3 donors. This clone occurred once. Germline V gene lookup returns CDR1 MNHEY and CDR2 SVGAGI. This CDR3 is 15 amino acids long. V shed 5 bases and J shed 2 bases, with 15 bases lying between them. Produced via immunoSEQ multiplex PCR; TCRdb's table is partial and in-frame only. The data show hundreds of thousands of clones, approximately 86% seen once. The sample was PBMCs or T cells enriched from blood (not recorded which). The V and J genes are TRBV6-5 and TRBJ1-2; no firm D call. The receptor was derived from a woman in her twenties or thirties who had recovered from COVID-19. The CDR3 protein is CASSRGQPANYGYTF. The CDR3 coding sequence is TGTGCCAGCAGTCGAGGTCAGCCGGCGAACTATGGCTACACCTTC.